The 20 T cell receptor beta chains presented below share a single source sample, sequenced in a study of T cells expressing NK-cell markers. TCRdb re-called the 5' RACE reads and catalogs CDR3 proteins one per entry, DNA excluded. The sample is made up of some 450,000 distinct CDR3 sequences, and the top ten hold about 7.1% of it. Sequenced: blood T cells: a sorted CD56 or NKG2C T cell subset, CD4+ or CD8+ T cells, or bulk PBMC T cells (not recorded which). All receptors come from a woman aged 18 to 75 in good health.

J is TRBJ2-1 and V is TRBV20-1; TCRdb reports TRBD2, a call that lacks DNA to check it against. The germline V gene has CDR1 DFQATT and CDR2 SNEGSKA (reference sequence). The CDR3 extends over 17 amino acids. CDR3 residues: CSAKRSAGGTVYNEQFF.

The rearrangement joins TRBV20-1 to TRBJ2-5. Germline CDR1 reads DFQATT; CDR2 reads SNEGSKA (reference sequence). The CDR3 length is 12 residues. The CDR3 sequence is CSAREFFETQYF.

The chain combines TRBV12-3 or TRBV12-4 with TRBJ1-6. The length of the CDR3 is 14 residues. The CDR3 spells CASTLAGLGSPLHF.

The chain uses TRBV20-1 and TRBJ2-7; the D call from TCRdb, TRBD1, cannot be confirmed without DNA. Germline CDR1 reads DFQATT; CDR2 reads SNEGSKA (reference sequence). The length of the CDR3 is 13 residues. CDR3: CSAKDQGYYEQYF.

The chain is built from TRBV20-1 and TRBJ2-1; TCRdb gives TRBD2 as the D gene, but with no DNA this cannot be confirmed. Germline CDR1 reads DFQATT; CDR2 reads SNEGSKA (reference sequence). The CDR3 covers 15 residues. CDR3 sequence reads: CSARIGTQSHNEQFF.

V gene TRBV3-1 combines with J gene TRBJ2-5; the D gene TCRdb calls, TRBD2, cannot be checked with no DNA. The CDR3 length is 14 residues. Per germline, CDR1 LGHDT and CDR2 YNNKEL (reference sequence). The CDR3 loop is CASSDSGIQETQYF.

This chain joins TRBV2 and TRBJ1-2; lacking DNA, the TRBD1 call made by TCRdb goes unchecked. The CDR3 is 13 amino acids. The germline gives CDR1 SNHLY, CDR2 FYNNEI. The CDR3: CASRAFFGGLYTF.

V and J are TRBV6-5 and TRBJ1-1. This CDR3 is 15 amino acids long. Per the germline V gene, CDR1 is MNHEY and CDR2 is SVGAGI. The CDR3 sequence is CASSYSATQNTEAFF.

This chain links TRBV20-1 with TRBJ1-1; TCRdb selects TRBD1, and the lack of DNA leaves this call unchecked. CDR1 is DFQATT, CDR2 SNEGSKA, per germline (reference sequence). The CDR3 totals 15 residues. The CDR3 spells CSVNPFGTRNTEAFF.

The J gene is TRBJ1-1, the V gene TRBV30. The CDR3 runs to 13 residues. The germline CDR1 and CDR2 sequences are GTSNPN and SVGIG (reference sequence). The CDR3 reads CAWSVSRRDEAFF.

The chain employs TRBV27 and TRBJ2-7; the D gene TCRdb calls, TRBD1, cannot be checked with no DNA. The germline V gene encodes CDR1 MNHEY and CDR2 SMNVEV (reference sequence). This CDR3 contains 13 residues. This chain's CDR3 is CASSPWGGYEQYF.

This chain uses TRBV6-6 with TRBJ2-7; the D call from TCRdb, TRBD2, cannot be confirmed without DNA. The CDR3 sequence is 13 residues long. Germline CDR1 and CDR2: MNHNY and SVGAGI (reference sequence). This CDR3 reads CASSYEGSYEQYF.

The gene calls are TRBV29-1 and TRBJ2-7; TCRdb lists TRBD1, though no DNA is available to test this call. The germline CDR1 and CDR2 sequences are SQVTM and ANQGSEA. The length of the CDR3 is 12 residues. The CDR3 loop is CSVGDSPYEQYF.

This CDR3 is CASSLRASRNQPQHF. The chain combines TRBV5-8 with TRBJ1-5. The length of the CDR3 is 15 residues. Germline CDR1 and CDR2: SGHTS and YDEGEE.

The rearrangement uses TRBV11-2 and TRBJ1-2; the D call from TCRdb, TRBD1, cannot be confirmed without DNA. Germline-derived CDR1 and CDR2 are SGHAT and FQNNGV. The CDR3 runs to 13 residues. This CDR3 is CASSLNRDNRYTF.

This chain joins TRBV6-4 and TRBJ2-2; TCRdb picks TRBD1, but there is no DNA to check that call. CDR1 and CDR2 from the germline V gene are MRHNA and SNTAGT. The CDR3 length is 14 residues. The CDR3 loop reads CASSREGATGELFF.

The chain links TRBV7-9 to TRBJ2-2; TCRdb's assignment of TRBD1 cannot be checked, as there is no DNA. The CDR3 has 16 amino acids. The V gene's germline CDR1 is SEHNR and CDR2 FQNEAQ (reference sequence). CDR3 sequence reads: CASSPPFPGSTGELFF. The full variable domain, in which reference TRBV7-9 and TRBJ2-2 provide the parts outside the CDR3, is DTGVSQNPRHKITKRGQNVTFRCDPISEHNRLYWYRQTLGQGPEFLTYFQNEAQLEKSRLLSDRFSAERPKGSFSTLEIQRTEQGDSAMYLCASSPPFPGSTGELFFGEGSRLTVL.

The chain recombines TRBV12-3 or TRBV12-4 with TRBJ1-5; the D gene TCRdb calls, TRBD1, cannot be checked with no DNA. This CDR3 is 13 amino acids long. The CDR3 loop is CASRWTGDQPQHF.

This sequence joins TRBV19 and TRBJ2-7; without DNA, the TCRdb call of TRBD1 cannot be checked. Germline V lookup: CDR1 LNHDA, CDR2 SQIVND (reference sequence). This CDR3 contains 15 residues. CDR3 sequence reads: CASRIADRGVHEQYF.

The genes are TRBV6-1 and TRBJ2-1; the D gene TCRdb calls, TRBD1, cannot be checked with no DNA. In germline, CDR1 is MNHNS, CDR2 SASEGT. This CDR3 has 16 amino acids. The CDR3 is CASIRRGDLSYNEQFF.